Given below is one T cell receptor beta chain in context. Antigen unknown. Other DNA sequences in the sample encode the same CDR3. TCRdb's table, derived via immunoSEQ multiplex PCR, lists solely in-frame clones and lacks some. The sample includes 100,000 to 150,000 clones, around 92% of them seen just once. This record comes from a study of T cell responses to AZD1222 COVID-19 vaccine. Regarding the study as a whole: Clonal diversity may have been underestimated, and the donors were mostly white British, with more females than males. Of the AZD1222 recipients, only 5 to 7 were seropositive at baseline. It was only after the peak T cell response that any repertoires were sampled.

Sequencing used peripheral blood, obtained on day 0 of AZD1222 vaccination. The sequence derives from an adult in good health.

The CDR3 DNA sequence: TGTGCCAGCAGCGGGACTAGCGGGTTACCCGGGGAGCTGTTTTTT. Amino acid sequence: CASSGTSGLPGELFF. The chain links TRBV9 to TRBJ2-2; 11 bases match TRBD2. This CDR3 comprises 15 residues. Germline loops: CDR1 SGDLS, CDR2 YYNGEE. V was clipped by 3 bases and J by 6 bases; unmatched bases: 4.